A selection of T cell receptor beta chains follows, all from one sample in a study of memory CD4+ T cells and cytomegalovirus serostatus. Profiled with immunoSEQ multiplex PCR; TCRdb holds only in-frame clones, not every one. The sample yields 84,000 or so clones, approximately 80% seen once. The specimen sequenced was memory CD4+ T cells from blood. These TCRs come from an adult in good health and CMV-seronegative. Both conserved end residues are part of each CDR3. D genes are given only for firm matches. Clone size is given for some rows only: seen once, a few or many times, or a class if the clone is expanded.

D: -; size: -; J: TRBJ1-1; length: 13; V: TRBV5-4; DNA: TGTGCCAGCAGCTTGGAAGTCAGCACTGAAGCTTTCTTT; CDR3: CASSLEVSTEAFF
D: -; size: -; J: TRBJ1-2; length: 15; V: TRBV27; DNA: TGTGCCAGCAGTTTTATAGGGAATATCGACTATGGCTACACCTTC; CDR3: CASSFIGNIDYGYTF
D: TRBD1; size: -; J: TRBJ1-6; length: 16; V: TRBV7-2; DNA: TGTGCCAGCAGCTCCCGGACAGGGGGAGGTAATTCACCCCTCCACTTT; CDR3: CASSSRTGGGNSPLHF
D: -; size: -; J: TRBJ1-3; length: 16; V: TRBV10-3; DNA: TGTGCCATCAGTGAGTCGAATCCCAGCTCTGGAAACACCATATATTTT; CDR3: CAISESNPSSGNTIYF
D: TRBD2; size: -; J: TRBJ2-7; length: 18; V: TRBV7-2; DNA: TGTGCCAGCAGCCCCAGGCCGAAACCGGGACTAGCGGCCAGGGGACAGTACTTC; CDR3: CASSPRPKPGLAARGQYF
D: -; size: -; J: TRBJ2-2; length: 13; V: TRBV7-3; DNA: TGTGCCAGCAGCCCCAGGGCCGGCGGGGAGCTGTTTTTT; CDR3: CASSPRAGGELFF
D: -; size: -; J: TRBJ1-6; length: 14; V: TRBV2; DNA: TGTGCCAGCAGTATGGGGGGGGCCAATTCACCCCTCCACTTT; CDR3: CASSMGGANSPLHF
D: TRBD1; size: -; J: TRBJ1-6; length: 15; V: TRBV2; DNA: TGTGCCAGCACTGAACAGGGGGCTCGGAATTCACCCCTCCACTTT; CDR3: CASTEQGARNSPLHF
D: TRBD2; size: -; J: TRBJ2-2; length: 18; V: TRBV4-3; DNA: TGCGCCAGCAGCCAAGGGGCGGGGGGATCCGCGAACACCGGGGAGCTGTTTTTT; CDR3: CASSQGAGGSANTGELFF
D: -; size: -; J: TRBJ1-2; length: 15; V: TRBV7-9; DNA: TGTGCCAGCATCCAAGTGGGGGTGGCGGACTATGGCTACACCTTC; CDR3: CASIQVGVADYGYTF
D: -; size: few; J: TRBJ1-2; length: 14; V: TRBV5-1; DNA: TGCGCCAGCAGCCCTTCGTCAGGGGACTATGGCTACACCTTC; CDR3: CASSPSSGDYGYTF
D: TRBD2; size: few; J: TRBJ2-7; length: 16; V: TRBV4-1; DNA: TGCGCCAGCAGCCAAAGAAGCGGGGGTAGATCCTACGAGCAGTACTTC; CDR3: CASSQRSGGRSYEQYF
D: -; size: -; J: TRBJ1-3; length: 13; V: TRBV6-1; DNA: TGTGCCAGCAGTGAAGACTGGGGAAACACCATATATTTT; CDR3: CASSEDWGNTIYF
D: -; size: -; J: TRBJ1-2; length: 15; V: TRBV4-2; DNA: TGTGCCAGCAGCCAAGGACCAGGGACGTCCTATGGCTACACCTTC; CDR3: CASSQGPGTSYGYTF
D: -; size: -; J: TRBJ1-2; length: 14; V: TRBV5-1; DNA: TGCGCCACTTCGGAGGGGGGGCTTAACTATGGCTACACCTTC; CDR3: CATSEGGLNYGYTF
D: TRBD1; size: -; J: TRBJ1-5; length: 15; V: TRBV30; DNA: TGTGCCTGGAGCGCCGGGACAGGTGGAAATCAGCCCCAGCATTTT; CDR3: CAWSAGTGGNQPQHF
D: -; size: -; J: TRBJ2-7; length: 14; V: TRBV18; DNA: TGTGCCAGCTCACCACGGCAGGGATCCTACGAGCAGTACTTC; CDR3: CASSPRQGSYEQYF
D: TRBD2; size: -; J: TRBJ2-3; length: 15; V: TRBV9; DNA: TGTGCCAGCAGCGTAGACCCAGCGGGGGTAAATACGCAGTATTTT; CDR3: CASSVDPAGVNTQYF
D: TRBD1; size: few; J: TRBJ1-1; length: 14; V: TRBV19; DNA: TGTGCCAGTAGTATAGCCGGGGACAGAGTGGGGGCTTTCTTT; CDR3: CASSIAGDRVGAFF
D: TRBD1; size: -; J: TRBJ1-1; length: 15; V: TRBV7-9; DNA: TGTGCCAGCAGCTTCGGACAGGGGGCAAGCACTGAAGCTTTCTTT; CDR3: CASSFGQGASTEAFF
D: -; size: once; J: TRBJ1-1; length: 13; V: TRBV5-1; DNA: TGCGCCAGCAGCTTGGTTAGGGGGGCTGAAGCTTTCTTT; CDR3: CASSLVRGAEAFF
D: -; size: -; J: TRBJ2-3; length: 14; V: TRBV7-2; DNA: TGTGCCAGCAGCAACCCGTGGGGAGCAGATACGCAGTATTTT; CDR3: CASSNPWGADTQYF
D: TRBD2; size: few; J: TRBJ2-5; length: 16; V: TRBV6-6; DNA: TGTGCCAGCAGTTACCCGCAAGCGGGGGGAACGGAGACCCAGTACTTC; CDR3: CASSYPQAGGTETQYF
D: TRBD1; size: many; J: TRBJ1-1; length: 13; V: TRBV29-1; DNA: TGCAGCGTTGTTTCTGGGACAGTTACTGAAGCTTTCTTT; CDR3: CSVVSGTVTEAFF
D: -; size: -; J: TRBJ2-3; length: 15; V: TRBV7-2; DNA: TGTGCCAGCAGCTTAGTGGGGACTCTCACAGATACGCAGTATTTT; CDR3: CASSLVGTLTDTQYF
D: -; size: -; J: TRBJ2-7; length: 12; V: TRBV27; DNA: TGTGCCAGCAGTTTAGCAGGAAACGAGCAGTACTTC; CDR3: CASSLAGNEQYF
D: -; size: few; J: TRBJ1-5; length: 14; V: TRBV15; DNA: TGTGCCACCAGCAGCGTAGGGAATTATCAGCCCCAGCATTTT; CDR3: CATSSVGNYQPQHF
D: -; size: -; J: TRBJ2-5; length: 14; V: TRBV25-1; DNA: TGTGCCAGCAGTGCTCGGGCGCGAAAAGAGACCCAGTACTTC; CDR3: CASSARARKETQYF
D: -; size: -; J: TRBJ1-1; length: 12; V: TRBV7-2; DNA: TGTGCCAGCGGTGTAGGGAACACTGAAGCTTTCTTT; CDR3: CASGVGNTEAFF
D: TRBD2; size: -; J: TRBJ2-5; length: 16; V: TRBV7-6; DNA: TGTGCCAGCAGAACCGGGACTAGCGGGGAGACAGAGACCCAGTACTTC; CDR3: CASRTGTSGETETQYF
D: -; size: few; J: TRBJ2-3; length: 15; V: TRBV9; DNA: TGTGCCAGCAGCGCCCGGCGGGGCAGCACAGATACGCAGTATTTT; CDR3: CASSARRGSTDTQYF
D: -; size: few; J: TRBJ1-2; length: 15; V: TRBV7-2; DNA: TGTGCCAGCAGCCCAAGGGCAGGGCAGGTCTATGGCTACACCTTC; CDR3: CASSPRAGQVYGYTF
D: -; size: -; J: TRBJ1-3; length: 15; V: TRBV15; DNA: TGTGCCACCAGCAGAGATCGGGGAGCTGGAAACACCATATATTTT; CDR3: CATSRDRGAGNTIYF
D: -; size: -; J: TRBJ1-6; length: 13; V: TRBV9; DNA: TGTGCCAGCAGCCCGCGGGACAATTCACCCCTCCACTTT; CDR3: CASSPRDNSPLHF
D: -; size: -; J: TRBJ2-7; length: 13; V: TRBV19; DNA: TGTGCCAGTTTGAACAGCAACTCCTACGAGCAGTACTTC; CDR3: CASLNSNSYEQYF
D: -; size: -; J: TRBJ2-7; length: 14; V: TRBV28; DNA: TGTGCCAGCAGTTCCCCACAGGTATACTACGAGCAGTACTTC; CDR3: CASSSPQVYYEQYF
D: -; size: few; J: TRBJ1-1; length: 16; V: TRBV5-4; DNA: TGTGCCAGCAGCCCTGAGCCGGGTTACGTGAACACTGAAGCTTTCTTT; CDR3: CASSPEPGYVNTEAFF
D: -; size: -; J: TRBJ1-5; length: 16; V: TRBV11-2; DNA: TGTGCCAGCAGCTTAAACAGCCCAAATAGCAATCAGCCCCAGCATTTT; CDR3: CASSLNSPNSNQPQHF
D: -; size: -; J: TRBJ2-5; length: 11; V: TRBV7-3; DNA: TGTGCCAGCAGCTCACAAGAGACCCAGTACTTC; CDR3: CASSSQETQYF
D: -; size: -; J: TRBJ1-1; length: 14; V: TRBV19; DNA: TGTGCCAGTATCACTGGGGCGGAGAACACTGAAGCTTTCTTT; CDR3: CASITGAENTEAFF
D: -; size: -; J: TRBJ1-2; length: 13; V: TRBV10-1; DNA: TGCGCCAGCAGTGAGATCCAGGGGTATGGCTACACCTTC; CDR3: CASSEIQGYGYTF
D: TRBD2; size: few; J: TRBJ2-1; length: 17; V: TRBV18; DNA: TGTGCCAGCTCACCACCGGGGCTAGCGGGGGGGCACAATGAGCAGTTCTTC; CDR3: CASSPPGLAGGHNEQFF
D: -; size: -; J: TRBJ1-3; length: 13; V: TRBV10-3; DNA: TGTGCCATCTCAGGGGCCGCTGGAAACACCATATATTTT; CDR3: CAISGAAGNTIYF
D: TRBD2; size: -; J: TRBJ2-7; length: 16; V: TRBV18; DNA: TGTGCCAGCTCACCACCCAGCGGGGGGGATTACTACGAGCAGTACTTC; CDR3: CASSPPSGGDYYEQYF
D: -; size: -; J: TRBJ1-2; length: 14; V: TRBV6-5; DNA: TGTGCCAGCAGTTCGGGGGACCTCCCAGTTGGCTACACCTTC; CDR3: CASSSGDLPVGYTF
D: -; size: -; J: TRBJ1-1; length: 18; V: TRBV27; DNA: TGTGCCAGCAGTACATCACGACTTGCTCAAAGCAAGAACACTGAAGCTTTCTTT; CDR3: CASSTSRLAQSKNTEAFF
D: -; size: -; J: TRBJ1-1; length: 12; V: TRBV2; DNA: TGTGCCAGCAGTAGCCGGGGCACTGAAGCTTTCTTT; CDR3: CASSSRGTEAFF
D: -; size: few; J: TRBJ1-3; length: 13; V: TRBV27; DNA: TGTGCCAGCAGGGCCGGAGCTGGAAACACCATATATTTT; CDR3: CASRAGAGNTIYF
D: TRBD1; size: few; J: TRBJ2-3; length: 14; V: TRBV6-1; DNA: TGTGCCAACGGACAGGGGGCTTCAACAGATACGCAGTATTTT; CDR3: CANGQGASTDTQYF
D: -; size: few; J: TRBJ1-1; length: 14; V: TRBV6-1; DNA: TGTGCCAGCAGGCCCCTCTGGGGGAACACTGAAGCTTTCTTT; CDR3: CASRPLWGNTEAFF
D: TRBD1; size: -; J: TRBJ1-5; length: 14; V: TRBV7-2; DNA: TGTGCCAGCACCAATGGACAGGGCGGCCAGCCCCAGCATTTT; CDR3: CASTNGQGGQPQHF